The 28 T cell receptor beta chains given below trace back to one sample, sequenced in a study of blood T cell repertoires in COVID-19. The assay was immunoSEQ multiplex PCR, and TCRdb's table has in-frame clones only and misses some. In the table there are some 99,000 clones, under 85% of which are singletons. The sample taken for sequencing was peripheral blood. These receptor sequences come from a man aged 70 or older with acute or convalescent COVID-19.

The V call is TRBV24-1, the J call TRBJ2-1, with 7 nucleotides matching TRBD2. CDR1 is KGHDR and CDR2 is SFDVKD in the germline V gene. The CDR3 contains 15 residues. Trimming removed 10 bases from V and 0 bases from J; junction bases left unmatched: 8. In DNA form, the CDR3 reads TGTGCCACATCCCGGCGGGGGAGCTCCTACAATGAGCAGTTCTTC. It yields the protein CATSRRGSSYNEQFF.

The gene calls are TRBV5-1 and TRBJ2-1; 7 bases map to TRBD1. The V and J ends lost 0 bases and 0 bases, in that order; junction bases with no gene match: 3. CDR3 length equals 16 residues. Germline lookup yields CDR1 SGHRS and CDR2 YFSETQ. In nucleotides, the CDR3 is TGCGCCAGCAGCTTGGCCGGGGACAGCTCCTACAATGAGCAGTTCTTC. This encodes CASSLAGDSSYNEQFF.

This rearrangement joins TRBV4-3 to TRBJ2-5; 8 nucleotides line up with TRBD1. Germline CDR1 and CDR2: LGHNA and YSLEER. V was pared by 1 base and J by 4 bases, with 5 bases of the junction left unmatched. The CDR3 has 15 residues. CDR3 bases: TGCGCCAGCAGCCAAGGTGGACAGGGTGGAGAGACCCAGTACTTC. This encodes CASSQGGQGGETQYF.

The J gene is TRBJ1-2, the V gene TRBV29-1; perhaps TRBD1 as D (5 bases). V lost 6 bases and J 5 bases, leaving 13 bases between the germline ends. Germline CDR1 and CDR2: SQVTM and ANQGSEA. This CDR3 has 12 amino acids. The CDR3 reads CSVRDLTYGYTF. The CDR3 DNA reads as TGCAGCGTCCGGGACTTAACGTATGGCTACACCTTC.

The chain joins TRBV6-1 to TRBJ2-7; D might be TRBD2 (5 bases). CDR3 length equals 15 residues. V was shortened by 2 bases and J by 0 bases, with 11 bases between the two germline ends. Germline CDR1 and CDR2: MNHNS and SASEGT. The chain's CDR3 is CASSEFTGSSYEQYF. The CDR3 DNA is TGTGCCAGCAGTGAATTCACGGGGAGCTCCTACGAGCAGTACTTC.

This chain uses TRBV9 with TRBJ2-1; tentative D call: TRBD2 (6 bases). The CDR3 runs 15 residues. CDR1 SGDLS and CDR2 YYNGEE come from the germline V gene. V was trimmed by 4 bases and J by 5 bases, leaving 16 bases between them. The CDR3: CASSPLGSGDNEQFF. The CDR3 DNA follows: TGTGCCAGCAGCCCCCTGGGTAGCGGAGACAATGAGCAGTTCTTC. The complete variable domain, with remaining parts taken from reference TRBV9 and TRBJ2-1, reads DSGVTQTPKHLITATGQRVTLRCSPRSGDLSVYWYQQSLDQGLQFLIQYYNGEERAKGNILERFSAQQFPDLHSELNLSSLELGDSALYFCASSPLGSGDNEQFFGPGTRLTVL.

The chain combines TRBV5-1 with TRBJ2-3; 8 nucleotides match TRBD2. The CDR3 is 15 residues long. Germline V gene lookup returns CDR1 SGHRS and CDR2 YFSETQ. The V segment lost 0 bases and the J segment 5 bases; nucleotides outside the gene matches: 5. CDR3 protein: CASSLATSGEDTQYF. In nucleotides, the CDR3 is TGCGCCAGCAGCTTGGCTACTAGCGGAGAAGATACGCAGTATTTT.

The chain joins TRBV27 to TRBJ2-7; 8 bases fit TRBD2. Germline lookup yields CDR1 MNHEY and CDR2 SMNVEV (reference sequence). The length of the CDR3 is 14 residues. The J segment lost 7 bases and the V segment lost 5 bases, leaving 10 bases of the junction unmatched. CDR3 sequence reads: CASSPRGGAREQYF. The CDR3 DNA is TGTGCCAGCAGTCCCCGGGGGGGGGCGAGGGAGCAGTACTTC.

CDR3 region: CASSGGGLPQSHSYEQYF. The CDR3 DNA reads TGTGCCAGCAGTGGGGGGGGACTACCCCAGAGTCACTCCTACGAGCAGTACTTC. The rearrangement uses TRBV28 and TRBJ2-7; 7 bases agree with TRBD2. This CDR3 has 18 residues. Looked up from germline, CDR1 is MDHEN and CDR2 is SYDVKM. V dropped 5 bases and J dropped 0; count of bases not matched to a gene: 16.

The CDR3 protein is CASSTIALAYEQFF. For the CDR3, the DNA is TGTGCCAGCAGTACCATCGCCCTAGCTTATGAGCAGTTCTTC. The gene calls are TRBV7-2 and TRBJ2-1; weak D call: TRBD2 (5 bases). Germline assignment: CDR1 SGHTA and CDR2 FQGNSA. The CDR3 has 14 amino acids. Trimming cost V 6 bases and J 8 bases, with 17 bases left between them.

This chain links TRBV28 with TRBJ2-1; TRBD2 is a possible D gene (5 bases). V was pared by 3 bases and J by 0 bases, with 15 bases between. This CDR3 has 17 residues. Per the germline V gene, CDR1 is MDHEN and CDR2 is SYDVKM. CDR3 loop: CASSFVRDWSSYNEQFF. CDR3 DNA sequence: TGTGCCAGCAGTTTCGTGAGGGATTGGAGCTCCTACAATGAGCAGTTCTTC. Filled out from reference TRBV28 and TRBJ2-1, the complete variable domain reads DVKVTQSSRYLVKRTGEKVFLECVQDMDHENMFWYRQDPGLGLRLIYFSYDVKMKEKGDIPEGYSVSREKKERFSLILESASTNQTSMYLCASSFVRDWSSYNEQFFGPGTRLTVL.

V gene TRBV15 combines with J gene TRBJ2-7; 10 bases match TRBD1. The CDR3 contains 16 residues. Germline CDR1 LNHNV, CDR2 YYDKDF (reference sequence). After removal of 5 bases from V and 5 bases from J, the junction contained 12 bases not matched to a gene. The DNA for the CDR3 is TGTGCCACCAGCGGGGGGCCGACAGGGGGCCAACACGAGCAGTACTTC. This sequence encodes CATSGGPTGGQHEQYF. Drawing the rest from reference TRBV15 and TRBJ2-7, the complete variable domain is DAMVIQNPRYQVTQFGKPVTLSCSQTLNHNVMYWYQQKSSQAPKLLFHYYDKDFNNEADTPDNFQSRRPNTSFCFLDIRSPGLGDTAMYLCATSGGPTGGQHEQYFGPGTRLTVT.

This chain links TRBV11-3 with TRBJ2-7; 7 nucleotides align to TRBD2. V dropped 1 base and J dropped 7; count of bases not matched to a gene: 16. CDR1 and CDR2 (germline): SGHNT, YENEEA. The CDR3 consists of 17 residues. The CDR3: CASSLALGGSRSWEQYF. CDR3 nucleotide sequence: TGTGCCAGCAGCTTAGCCCTGGGGGGGTCCCGCTCTTGGGAGCAGTACTTC.

CDR3 sequence: CATSGADRVNEQFF. CDR3 DNA sequence: TGTGCCACCAGTGGGGCGGACAGGGTCAATGAGCAGTTCTTC. J is TRBJ2-1 and V is TRBV24-1, with 8 bases identical to TRBD1. The V segment lost 5 bases and the J segment 6 bases; nucleotides outside the gene matches: 5. The germline CDR1 and CDR2 sequences are KGHDR and SFDVKD. This CDR3 has 14 amino acids.

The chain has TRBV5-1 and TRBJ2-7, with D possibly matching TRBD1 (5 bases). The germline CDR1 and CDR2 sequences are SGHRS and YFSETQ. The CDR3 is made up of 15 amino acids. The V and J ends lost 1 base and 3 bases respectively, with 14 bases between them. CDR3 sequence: CASSLIETADYEQYF. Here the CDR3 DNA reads TGCGCCAGCAGCTTGATCGAGACAGCCGACTACGAGCAGTACTTC.

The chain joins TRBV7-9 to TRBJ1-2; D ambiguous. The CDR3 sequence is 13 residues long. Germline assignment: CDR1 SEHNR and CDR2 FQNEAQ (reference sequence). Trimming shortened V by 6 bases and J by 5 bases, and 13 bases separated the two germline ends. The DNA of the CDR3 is TGTGCCAGCAGTTATCGCCCCCGGTATGGCTACACCTTC. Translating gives CASSYRPRYGYTF.

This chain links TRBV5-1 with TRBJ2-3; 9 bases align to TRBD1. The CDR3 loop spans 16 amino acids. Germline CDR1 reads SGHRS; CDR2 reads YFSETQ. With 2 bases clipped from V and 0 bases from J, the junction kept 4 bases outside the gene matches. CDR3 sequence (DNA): TGCGCCAGCAGCTTAAACGGACAGGGGAGCACAGATACGCAGTATTTT. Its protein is CASSLNGQGSTDTQYF.

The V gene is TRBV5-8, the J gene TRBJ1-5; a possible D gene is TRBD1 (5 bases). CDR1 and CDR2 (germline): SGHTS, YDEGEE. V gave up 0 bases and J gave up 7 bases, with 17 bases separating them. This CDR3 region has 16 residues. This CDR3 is CASSLGMGQGGQPQHF. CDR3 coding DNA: TGTGCCAGCAGCTTGGGGATGGGGCAGGGCGGCCAGCCCCAGCATTTT.

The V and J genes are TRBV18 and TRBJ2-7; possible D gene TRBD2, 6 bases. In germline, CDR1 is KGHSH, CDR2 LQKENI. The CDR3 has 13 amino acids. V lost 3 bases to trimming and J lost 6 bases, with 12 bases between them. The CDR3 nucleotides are TGTGCCAGCTCACCGGGGAGGTCTGGCGAGCAGTACTTC. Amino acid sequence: CASSPGRSGEQYF.

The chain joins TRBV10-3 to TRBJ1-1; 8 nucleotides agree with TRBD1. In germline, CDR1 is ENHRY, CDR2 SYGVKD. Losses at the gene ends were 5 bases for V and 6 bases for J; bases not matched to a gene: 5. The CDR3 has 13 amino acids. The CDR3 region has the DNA TGTGCCATCAGTTCCGGACAGGGACCTGAAGCTTTCTTT. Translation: CAISSGQGPEAFF.

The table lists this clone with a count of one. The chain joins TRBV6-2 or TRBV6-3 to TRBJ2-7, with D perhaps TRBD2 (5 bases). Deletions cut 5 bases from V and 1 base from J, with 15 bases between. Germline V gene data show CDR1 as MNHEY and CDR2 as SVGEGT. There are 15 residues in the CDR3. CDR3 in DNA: TGTGCCAGCAGTGGATCTGCGAGGGCGTCCTACGAGCAGTACTTC. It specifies CASSGSARASYEQYF.

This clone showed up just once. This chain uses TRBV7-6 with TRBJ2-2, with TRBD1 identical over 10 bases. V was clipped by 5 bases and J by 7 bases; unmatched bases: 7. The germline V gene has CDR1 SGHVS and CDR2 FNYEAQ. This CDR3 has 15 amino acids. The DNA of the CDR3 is TGTGCCAGCAGCGTGGGACAGGGGATAGGCGGGGAGCTGTTTTTT. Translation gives CASSVGQGIGGELFF.

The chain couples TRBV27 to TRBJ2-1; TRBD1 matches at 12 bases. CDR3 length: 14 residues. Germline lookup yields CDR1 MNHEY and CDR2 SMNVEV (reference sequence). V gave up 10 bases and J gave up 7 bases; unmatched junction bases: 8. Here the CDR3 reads CATHGTGGENEQFF. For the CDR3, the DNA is TGTGCCACTCACGGGACAGGGGGCGAGAATGAGCAGTTCTTC.

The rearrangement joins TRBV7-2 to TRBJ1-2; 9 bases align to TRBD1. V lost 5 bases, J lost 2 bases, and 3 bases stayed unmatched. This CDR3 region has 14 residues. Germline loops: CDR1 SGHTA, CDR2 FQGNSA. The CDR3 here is CASSRTGANYGYTF. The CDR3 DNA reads TGTGCCAGCAGCCGGACAGGGGCAAACTATGGCTACACCTTC.

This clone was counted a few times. CDR3: CSARPGQDTDTQYF. The CDR3 coding sequence is TGCAGCGCCCGACCCGGACAGGACACAGATACGCAGTATTTT. The V gene is TRBV29-1, the J gene TRBJ2-3; 7 bases map to TRBD1. The CDR3 has 14 residues. V was clipped by 7 bases and J by 2 bases; unmatched bases: 9. Germline CDR1 and CDR2: SQVTM and ANQGSEA.

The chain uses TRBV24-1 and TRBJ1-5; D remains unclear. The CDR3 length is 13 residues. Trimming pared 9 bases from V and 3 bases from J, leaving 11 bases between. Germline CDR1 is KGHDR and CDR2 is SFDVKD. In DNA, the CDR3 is TGTGCCACCTCAAACACGAACAATCAGCCCCAGCATTTT. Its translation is CATSNTNNQPQHF.

The CDR3 nucleotides are TGTGCCAGCACCTTCTCAGGGAAGGCGGGAAACACCATATATTTT. Translated: CASTFSGKAGNTIYF. The J gene is TRBJ1-3, the V gene TRBV2, with D possibly TRBD1 on 5 matching bases. The CDR3 totals 15 residues. CDR1 and CDR2 (germline): SNHLY, FYNNEI. The germline V and J ends were trimmed by 7 bases and 4 bases, with 17 bases remaining between them.

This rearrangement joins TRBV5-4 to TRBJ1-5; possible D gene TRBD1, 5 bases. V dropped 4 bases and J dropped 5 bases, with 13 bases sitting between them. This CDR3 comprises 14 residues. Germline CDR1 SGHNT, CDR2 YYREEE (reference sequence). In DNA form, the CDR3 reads TGTGCCAGCAGCCCTGGGGGAGGGGATCAGCCCCAGCATTTT. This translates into CASSPGGGDQPQHF.